The T cell receptor (beta chain) described here comes from a study of T cell repertoires in cytomegalovirus infection. The overall study: Indicated by public TCR beta signatures were CMV infection and matching HLA type.

In regard to this clonotype: The antigen is unknown.

MiXCR, applied by TCRdb to the reads, yields one record per CDR3 protein. The sample shows about 130,000 distinct CDR3 sequences, approximately 30% of them seen only once. V shed 5 bases, J shed 1 base, and the junction held 11 bases outside the gene matches. There are 16 residues in the CDR3. The germline CDR1 and CDR2 sequences are LGHNA and YNFKEQ. Sequenced material: CD8+ T cells from cultured PBMCs, taken from culture after CMV antigen stimulation. This chain links TRBV4-2 with TRBJ2-7, with 7 bases lining up with TRBD2. The sequence was obtained from a human donor in good health (CMV status not recorded). Some clones in this sample may be carry-over from other donors' samples. CDR3 DNA: TGTGCCAGCAGCTTAGACCTCAGCGGGGCTTCCTACGAGCAGTACTTC. This codes for CASSLDLSGASYEQYF.